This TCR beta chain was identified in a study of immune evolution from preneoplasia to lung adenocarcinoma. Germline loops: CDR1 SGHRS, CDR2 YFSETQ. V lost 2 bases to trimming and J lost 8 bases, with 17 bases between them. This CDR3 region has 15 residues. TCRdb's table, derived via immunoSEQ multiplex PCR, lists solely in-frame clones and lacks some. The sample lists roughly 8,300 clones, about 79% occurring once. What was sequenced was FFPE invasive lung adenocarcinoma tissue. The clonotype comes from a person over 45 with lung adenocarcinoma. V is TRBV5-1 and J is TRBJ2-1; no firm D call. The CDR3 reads CASSFRPPLGDEQFF. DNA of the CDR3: TGCGCCAGCAGCTTCCGGCCCCCCCTTGGGGATGAGCAGTTCTTC.